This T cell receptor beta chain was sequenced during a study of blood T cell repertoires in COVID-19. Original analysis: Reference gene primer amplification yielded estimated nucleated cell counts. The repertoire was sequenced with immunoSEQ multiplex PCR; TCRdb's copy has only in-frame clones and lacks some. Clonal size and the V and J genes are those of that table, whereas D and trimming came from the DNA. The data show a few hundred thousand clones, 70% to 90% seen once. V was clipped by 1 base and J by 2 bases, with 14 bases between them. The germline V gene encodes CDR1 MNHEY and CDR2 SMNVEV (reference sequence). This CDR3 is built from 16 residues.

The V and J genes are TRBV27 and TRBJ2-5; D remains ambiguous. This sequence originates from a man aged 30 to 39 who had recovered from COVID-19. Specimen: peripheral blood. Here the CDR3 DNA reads TGTGCCAGCAGTTTATGGTCGGCAGGTAGACAAGAGACCCAGTACTTC. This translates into CASSLWSAGRQETQYF.